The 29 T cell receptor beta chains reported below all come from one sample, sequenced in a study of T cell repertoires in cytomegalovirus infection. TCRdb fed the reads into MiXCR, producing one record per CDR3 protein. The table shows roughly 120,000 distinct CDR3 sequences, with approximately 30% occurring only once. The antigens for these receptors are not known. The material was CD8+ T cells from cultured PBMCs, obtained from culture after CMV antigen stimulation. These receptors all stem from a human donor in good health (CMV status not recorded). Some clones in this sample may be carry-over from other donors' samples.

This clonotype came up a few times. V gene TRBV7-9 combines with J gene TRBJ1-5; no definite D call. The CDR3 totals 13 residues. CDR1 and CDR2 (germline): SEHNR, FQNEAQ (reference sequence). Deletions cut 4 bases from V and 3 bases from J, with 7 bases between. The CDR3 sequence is CASSSDFNQPQHF. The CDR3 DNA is TGTGCCAGCAGCTCAGATTTCAATCAGCCCCAGCATTTT.

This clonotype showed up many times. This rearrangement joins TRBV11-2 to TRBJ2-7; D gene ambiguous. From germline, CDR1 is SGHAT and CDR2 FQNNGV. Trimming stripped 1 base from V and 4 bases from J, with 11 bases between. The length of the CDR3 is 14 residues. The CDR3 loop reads CASSLGGITYEQYF. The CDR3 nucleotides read TGTGCCAGCAGCTTAGGGGGAATAACATACGAGCAGTACTTC.

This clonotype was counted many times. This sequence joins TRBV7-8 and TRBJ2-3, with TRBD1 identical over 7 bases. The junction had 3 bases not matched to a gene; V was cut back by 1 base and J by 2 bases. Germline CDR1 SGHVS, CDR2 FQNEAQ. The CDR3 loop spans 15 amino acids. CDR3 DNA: TGTGCCAGCAGCTTAGTGGGACAGATCACAGATACGCAGTATTTT. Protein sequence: CASSLVGQITDTQYF. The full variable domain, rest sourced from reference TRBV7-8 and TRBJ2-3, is GAGVSQSPRYKVAKRGQDVALRCDPISGHVSLFWYQQALGQGPEFLTYFQNEAQLDKSGLPSDRFFAERPEGSVSTLKIQRTQQEDSAVYLCASSLVGQITDTQYFGPGTRLTVL.

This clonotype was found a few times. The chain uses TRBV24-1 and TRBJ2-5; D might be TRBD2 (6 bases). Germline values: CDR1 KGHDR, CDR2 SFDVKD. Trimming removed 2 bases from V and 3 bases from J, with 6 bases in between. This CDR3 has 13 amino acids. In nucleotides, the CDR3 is TGTGCCACCAGTGATTGGGAGGAAGAGACCCAGTACTTC. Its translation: CATSDWEEETQYF.

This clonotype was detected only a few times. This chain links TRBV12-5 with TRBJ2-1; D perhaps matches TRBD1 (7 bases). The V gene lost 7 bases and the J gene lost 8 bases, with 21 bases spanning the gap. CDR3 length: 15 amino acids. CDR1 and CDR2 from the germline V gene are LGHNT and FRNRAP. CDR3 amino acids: CASAQGIDREDEQFF. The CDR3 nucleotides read TGTGCTAGTGCTCAGGGAATAGACAGGGAGGATGAGCAGTTCTTC.

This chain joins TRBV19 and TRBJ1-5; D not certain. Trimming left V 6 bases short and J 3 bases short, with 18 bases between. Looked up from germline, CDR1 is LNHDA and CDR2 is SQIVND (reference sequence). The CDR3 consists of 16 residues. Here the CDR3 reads CASRRRSEQNNQPQHF. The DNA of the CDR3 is TGTGCCAGTAGGAGAAGGAGTGAGCAGAACAATCAGCCCCAGCATTTT. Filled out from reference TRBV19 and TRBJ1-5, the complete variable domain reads DGGITQSPKYLFRKEGQNVTLSCEQNLNHDAMYWYRQDPGQGLRLIYYSQIVNDFQKGDIAEGYSVSREKKESFPLTVTSAQKNPTAFYLCASRRRSEQNNQPQHFGDGTRLSIL.

Written as DNA, the CDR3 is TGTGCCAGCAGCAGTGACAGGAATCAGCCCCAGCATTTT. This gives the protein CASSSDRNQPQHF. This chain uses TRBV12-3 or TRBV12-4 with TRBJ1-5; D might be TRBD1 (6 bases). The CDR3 loop spans 13 amino acids. Trimming removed 6 bases from V and 4 bases from J, with 10 bases in between.

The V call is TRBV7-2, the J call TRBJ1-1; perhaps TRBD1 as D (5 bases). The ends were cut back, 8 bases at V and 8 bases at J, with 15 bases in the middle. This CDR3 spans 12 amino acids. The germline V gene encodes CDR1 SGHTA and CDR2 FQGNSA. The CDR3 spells CASRDSWDEAFF. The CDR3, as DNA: TGTGCCAGCCGGGACTCTTGGGACGAAGCTTTCTTT.

In DNA, the CDR3 is TGTGCCAGCAGTCCCTCCACAGCAGGGGAATCAGCTTTCTTT. Its protein is CASSPSTAGESAFF. The rearrangement joins TRBV6-5 to TRBJ1-1; maybe TRBD1 (6 bases). The CDR3 runs to 14 residues. Germline values: CDR1 MNHEY, CDR2 SVGAGI. The V gene lost 5 bases and the J gene lost 10 bases, with 20 bases spanning the gap.

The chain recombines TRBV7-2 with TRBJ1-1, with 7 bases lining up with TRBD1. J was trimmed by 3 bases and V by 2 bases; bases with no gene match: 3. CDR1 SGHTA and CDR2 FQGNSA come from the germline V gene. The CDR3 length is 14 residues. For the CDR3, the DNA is TGTGCCAGCAGCTTATCACAGGGGTACACTGAAGCTTTCTTT. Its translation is CASSLSQGYTEAFF.

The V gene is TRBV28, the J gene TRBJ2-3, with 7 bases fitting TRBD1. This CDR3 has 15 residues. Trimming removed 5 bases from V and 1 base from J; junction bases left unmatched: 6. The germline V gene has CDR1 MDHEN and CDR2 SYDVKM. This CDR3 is CASSRDRVGTDTQYF. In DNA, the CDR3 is TGTGCCAGCAGTAGAGACAGGGTCGGCACAGATACGCAGTATTTT. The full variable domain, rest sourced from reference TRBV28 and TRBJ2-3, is DVKVTQSSRYLVKRTGEKVFLECVQDMDHENMFWYRQDPGLGLRLIYFSYDVKMKEKGDIPEGYSVSREKKERFSLILESASTNQTSMYLCASSRDRVGTDTQYFGPGTRLTVL.

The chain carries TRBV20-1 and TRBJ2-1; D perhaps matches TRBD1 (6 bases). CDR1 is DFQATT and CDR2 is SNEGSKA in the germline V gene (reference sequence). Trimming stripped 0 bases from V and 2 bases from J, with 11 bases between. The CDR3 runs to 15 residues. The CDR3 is CSARDHRATYNEQFF. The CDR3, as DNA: TGCAGTGCTAGAGACCACAGGGCCACCTACAATGAGCAGTTCTTC.

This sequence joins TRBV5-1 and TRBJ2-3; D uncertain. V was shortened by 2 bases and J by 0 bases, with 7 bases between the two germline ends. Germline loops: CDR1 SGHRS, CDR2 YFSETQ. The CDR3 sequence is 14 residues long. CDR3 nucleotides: TGCGCCAGCAGCTTCGGCATAAGCACAGATACGCAGTATTTT. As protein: CASSFGISTDTQYF.

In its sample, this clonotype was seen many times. CDR3 bases: TGTGCCAGCAGCCCCGGGCCCTCTCTTAGGGGCATTCAGTACTTC. Protein product: CASSPGPSLRGIQYF. The gene calls are TRBV7-2 and TRBJ2-4, with D perhaps TRBD1 (5 bases). This CDR3 contains 15 residues. V dropped 5 bases and J dropped 9 bases, with 20 bases sitting between them. The germline V gene encodes CDR1 SGHTA and CDR2 FQGNSA.

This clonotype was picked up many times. CDR3 sequence reads: CASSATSGTYEQYF. DNA of the CDR3: TGTGCCAGCAGCGCGACATCCGGGACCTACGAGCAGTACTTC. The chain links TRBV7-8 to TRBJ2-7; TRBD2 might be the D (5 bases). CDR3 length: 14 amino acids. Germline assignment: CDR1 SGHVS and CDR2 FQNEAQ. The V end lost 5 bases, the J end lost 2 bases, and 13 bases lay between the germline ends.

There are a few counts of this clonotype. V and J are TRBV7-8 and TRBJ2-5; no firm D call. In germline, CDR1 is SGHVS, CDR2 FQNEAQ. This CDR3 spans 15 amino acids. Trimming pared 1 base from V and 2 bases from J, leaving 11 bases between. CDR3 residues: CASSLVLRIQETQYF. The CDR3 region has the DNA TGTGCCAGCAGCTTAGTTCTCCGGATTCAAGAGACCCAGTACTTC.

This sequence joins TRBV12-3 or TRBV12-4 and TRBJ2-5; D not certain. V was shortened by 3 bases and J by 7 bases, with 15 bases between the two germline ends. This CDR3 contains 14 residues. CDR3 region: CASSFGSDGATQYF. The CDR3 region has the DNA TGTGCCAGCAGTTTCGGCTCGGACGGTGCGACCCAGTACTTC.

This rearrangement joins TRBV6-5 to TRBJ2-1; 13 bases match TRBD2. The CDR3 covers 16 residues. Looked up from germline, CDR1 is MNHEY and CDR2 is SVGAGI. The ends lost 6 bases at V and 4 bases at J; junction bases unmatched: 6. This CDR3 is CASSRTSGGLYNEQFF. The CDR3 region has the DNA TGTGCCAGCAGCCGGACTAGCGGGGGACTATACAATGAGCAGTTCTTC.

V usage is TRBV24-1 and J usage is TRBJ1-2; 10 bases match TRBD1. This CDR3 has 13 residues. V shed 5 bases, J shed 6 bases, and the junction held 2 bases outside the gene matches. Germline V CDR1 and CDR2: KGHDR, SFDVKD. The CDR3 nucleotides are TGTGCCACCAGTGCCGGGACAGGGGATGGCTACACCTTC. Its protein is CATSAGTGDGYTF.

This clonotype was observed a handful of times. DNA for the CDR3: TGTGCCAGCAGCTTAACTGGTATGGCAGCCTGGTACAATGAGCAGTTCTTC. Its translation: CASSLTGMAAWYNEQFF. This chain connects TRBV11-1 to TRBJ2-1; D not resolved. Germline assignment: CDR1 SGHAT and CDR2 FQDESV (reference sequence). Trimming stripped 2 bases from V and 4 bases from J, with 18 bases between. The length of the CDR3 is 17 residues.

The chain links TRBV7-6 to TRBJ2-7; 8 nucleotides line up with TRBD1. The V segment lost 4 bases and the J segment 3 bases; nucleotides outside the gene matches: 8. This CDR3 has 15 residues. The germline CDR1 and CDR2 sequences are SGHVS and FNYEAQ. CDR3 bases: TGTGCCAGCAGCTCCCGACAGGGGAGAAGCTACGAGCAGTACTTC. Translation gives CASSSRQGRSYEQYF.

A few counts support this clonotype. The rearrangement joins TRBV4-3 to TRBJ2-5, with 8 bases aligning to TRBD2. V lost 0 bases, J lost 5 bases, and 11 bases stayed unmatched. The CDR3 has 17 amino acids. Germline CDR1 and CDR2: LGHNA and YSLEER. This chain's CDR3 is CASSQDRISGVVETQYF. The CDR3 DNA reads TGCGCCAGCAGCCAAGATCGGATTAGCGGGGTAGTCGAGACCCAGTACTTC.

CDR3 residues: CASSYLPGVAGPTNTGELFF. CDR3 nucleotides: TGTGCCAGCAGTTACCTCCCCGGGGTGGCAGGGCCGACGAACACCGGGGAGCTGTTTTTT. The chain combines TRBV6-5 with TRBJ2-2, with D perhaps given as TRBD1 or TRBD2 (5 bases each). This CDR3 has 20 residues. Trimming pared 2 bases from V and 0 bases from J, leaving 22 bases between. The V gene's germline CDR1 is MNHEY and CDR2 SVGAGI.

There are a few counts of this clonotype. This CDR3 reads CASSLGLAGRRDTQYF. The DNA for the CDR3 is TGTGCCAGCAGCTTGGGGCTAGCGGGGCGTAGGGATACGCAGTATTTT. V usage is TRBV5-6 and J usage is TRBJ2-3; TRBD2 aligns across 9 bases. CDR1 is SGHDT, CDR2 YYEEEE, per germline. The V gene end was trimmed by 0 bases and the J gene end by 6 bases; junction bases not matched to a gene: 8. CDR3 length: 16 residues.

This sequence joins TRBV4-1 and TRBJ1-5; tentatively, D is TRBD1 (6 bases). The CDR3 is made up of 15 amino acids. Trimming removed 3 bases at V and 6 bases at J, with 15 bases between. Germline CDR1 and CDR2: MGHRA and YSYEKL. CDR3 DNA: TGCGCCAGCAGCCAGGGGGGAGGGGGAGGTCAGCCCCAGCATTTT. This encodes CASSQGGGGGQPQHF.

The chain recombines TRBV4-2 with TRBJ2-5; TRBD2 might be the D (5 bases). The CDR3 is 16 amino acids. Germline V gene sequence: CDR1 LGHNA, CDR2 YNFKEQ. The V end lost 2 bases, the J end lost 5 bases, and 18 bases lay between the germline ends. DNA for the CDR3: TGTGCCAGCAGCCAATTGATACCGGGGAGCGCGGAGACCCAGTACTTC. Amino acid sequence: CASSQLIPGSAETQYF.

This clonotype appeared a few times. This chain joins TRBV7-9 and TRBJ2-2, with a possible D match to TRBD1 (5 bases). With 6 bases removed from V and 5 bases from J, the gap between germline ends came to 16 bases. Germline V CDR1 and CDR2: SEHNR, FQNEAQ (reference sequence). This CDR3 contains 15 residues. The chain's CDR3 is CASSADSDRTGELFF. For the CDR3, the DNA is TGTGCCAGCAGTGCCGATTCCGACAGAACCGGGGAGCTGTTTTTT.

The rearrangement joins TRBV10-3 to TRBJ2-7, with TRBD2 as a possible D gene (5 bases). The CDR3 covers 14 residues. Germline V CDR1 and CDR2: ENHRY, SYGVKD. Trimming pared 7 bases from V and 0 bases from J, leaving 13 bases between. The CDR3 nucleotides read TGTGCCATCAAGCCGGGATCCGTCTCCTACGAGCAGTACTTC. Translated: CAIKPGSVSYEQYF.

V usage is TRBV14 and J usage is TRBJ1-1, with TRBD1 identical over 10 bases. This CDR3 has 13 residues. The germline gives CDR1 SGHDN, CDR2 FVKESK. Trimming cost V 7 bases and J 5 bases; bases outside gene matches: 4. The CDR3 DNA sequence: TGTGCCAGCACCGACAGGGGGCTTACTGAAGCTTTCTTT. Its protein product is CASTDRGLTEAFF.